This is a list of T cell receptor beta chains from one sample in a study of cytomegalovirus exposure and HLA in healthy donors. TCRdb keeps only in-frame clones here, not all; method: immunoSEQ multiplex PCR. The table has 110,000 to 150,000 clones, about 94% seen once. Source material: PBMCs. The receptor set was obtained from a man in his late teens or twenties in good health and CMV-seropositive. Both conserved end residues are part of each CDR3. D genes are given only for firm matches. Expanded clones get a size class; other rows say once, few or many, or leave the size out.

TRBV27	TRBJ2-7	.	.	TGTGCCAGCAGTTCCATCTACGAGCAGTACTTC	CASSSIYEQYF
TRBV19	TRBJ2-2	.	.	TGTGCCAGTAGTACCTACAGGAACACCGGGGAGCTGTTTTTT	CASSTYRNTGELFF
TRBV6-1	TRBJ2-4	.	.	TGTGCCAGCGGCGGTTTAGCCAAAAACATTCAGTACTTC	CASGGLAKNIQYF
TRBV2	TRBJ2-1	.	.	TGTGCCAGCAGTCCGGTCCGAGAGGAGCAGTTCTTC	CASSPVREEQFF
TRBV29-1	TRBJ2-7	TRBD1	.	TGCAGCGTTGAAGATCCCGGGACAGGGTACGAGCAGTACTTC	CSVEDPGTGYEQYF
TRBV6-1	TRBJ2-5	.	.	TGTGCCAGCAGTGAGTCTTCGGAGACCCAGTACTTC	CASSESSETQYF
TRBV19	TRBJ1-2	.	once	TGTGCCAGTAGTTCTAGGACAGCCGGCTATGGCTACACCTTC	CASSSRTAGYGYTF
TRBV2	TRBJ1-5	TRBD1	.	TGTGCCAGCAGTGGTGGGGACAGAAATCAGCCCCAGCATTTT	CASSGGDRNQPQHF
TRBV6-1	TRBJ2-3	TRBD1	.	TGTGCCAGCAGTGGGAGACAAGGGGGCCAAGATACGCAGTATTTT	CASSGRQGGQDTQYF
TRBV27	TRBJ2-7	.	.	TGTGCCAGCGGTTACAGGGCTCCCTACGAGCAGTACTTC	CASGYRAPYEQYF
TRBV11-2	TRBJ2-7	.	.	TGTGCCAGCAGCCCCGGTGGCGAGCAGTACTTC	CASSPGGEQYF
TRBV28	TRBJ2-6	.	.	TGTGCCAGCAGTACCCAGGGGCGCCCCCTCTCTGGGGCCAACGTCCTGACTTTC	CASSTQGRPLSGANVLTF
TRBV7-8	TRBJ2-5	.	.	TGTGCCAGCAGCACAGGGATCCAAGAGACCCAGTACTTC	CASSTGIQETQYF
TRBV6-1	TRBJ2-3	TRBD2	.	TGTGCCAGCAGTCCCTCGCTAGCGGGGGAAGATACGCAGTATTTT	CASSPSLAGEDTQYF
TRBV5-4	TRBJ1-2	TRBD1	.	TGTGCCAGCAGCTCTGGAGCCAGGGGGTATGGCTACACCTTC	CASSSGARGYGYTF
TRBV5-5	TRBJ2-7	TRBD2	.	TGTGCCAGCAGCCAGACCGGGACTAGCGGGACCTACGAGCAGTACTTC	CASSQTGTSGTYEQYF
TRBV28	TRBJ2-5	TRBD2	.	TGTGCCAGCAGTTCCTTGGGTAGCGGGAGTGTCCAAGAGACCCAGTACTTC	CASSSLGSGSVQETQYF
TRBV16	TRBJ1-1	TRBD1	.	TGTGCCAGCAGCCATTTAGGACAGGGCATGATGAACACTGAAGCTTTCTTT	CASSHLGQGMMNTEAFF
TRBV5-4	TRBJ2-1	TRBD2	.	TGTGCCAGCAGCCAGGGACTAGCGGGACCCCATCTCGAGCAGTTCTTC	CASSQGLAGPHLEQFF
TRBV14	TRBJ2-1	.	.	TGTGCCAGCAGCCACACTAGCTGGCAGTTCTTC	CASSHTSWQFF
TRBV7-9	TRBJ2-7	.	.	TGTGCCAGCAGCTCTGGCTCTGGGACACACGAGCAGTACTTC	CASSSGSGTHEQYF
TRBV2	TRBJ2-2	.	.	TGTGCCAGCAGTGAGTGGACTGACACCGGGGAGCTGTTTTTT	CASSEWTDTGELFF
TRBV28	TRBJ1-2	TRBD1	.	TGTGCCAGCAGTACAGGGGGGAATGGCTACACCTTC	CASSTGGNGYTF
TRBV18	TRBJ1-5	.	.	TGTGCCAGCACATCCCAGGGCGGGAAGAGCAATCAGCCCCAGCATTTT	CASTSQGGKSNQPQHF
TRBV7-6	TRBJ2-2	.	.	TGTGCCAGCAGCCATAGCCATCCCGGGGAGCTGTTTTTT	CASSHSHPGELFF
TRBV28	TRBJ2-1	.	.	TGTGCCAGCACCTCTATTTTCCCCTCCTACAATGAGCAGTTCTTC	CASTSIFPSYNEQFF
TRBV18	TRBJ2-1	.	.	TGTGCCAGCTCACAGGTTGGGGGCGCGGGTTACAATGAGCAGTTCTTC	CASSQVGGAGYNEQFF
TRBV27	TRBJ2-7	TRBD2	.	TGTGCCAGCAGGACTGAGGGACTAGCGGGTTACGAGCAGTACTTC	CASRTEGLAGYEQYF
TRBV7-2	TRBJ2-2	TRBD2	.	TGTGCCAGCAGCTTAGCCCTAGCGGGAGTCGGGGCCGGGGAGCTGTTTTTT	CASSLALAGVGAGELFF
TRBV27	TRBJ2-7	.	.	TGTGCCAGCAGTTTATCCCCCTCCGGGGATCACGAGCAGTACTTC	CASSLSPSGDHEQYF